Listed below are T cell receptor beta chains from one sample, sequenced in a study of cytomegalovirus exposure and HLA in healthy donors. The protocol was immunoSEQ multiplex PCR, while the TCRdb copy is restricted to in-frame clones and leaves out a portion. The table for this sample gives roughly 200,000 clones. Sequencing input: PBMCs. These receptors were taken from a young man in good health and CMV-seronegative. The CDR3 runs from the conserved cysteine through the conserved F or W. Each record gives: V gene, D gene, J gene, CDR3 protein, CDR3 DNA. D genes are given only for firm matches.

TRBV9	.	TRBJ2-2	CASSAGTGINTGELFF	TGTGCCAGCAGCGCGGGGACTGGCATTAACACCGGGGAGCTGTTTTTT
TRBV2	TRBD2	TRBJ2-7	CASSHPGLASYEQYF	TGTGCCAGCAGTCACCCGGGACTAGCGTCCTACGAGCAGTACTTC
TRBV28	TRBD1	TRBJ2-7	CASSPPSDRGMF	TGTGCCAGCAGTCCCCCTAGTGACAGGGGGATGTTC
TRBV5-1	TRBD2	TRBJ2-1	CASSLVSLAGGNEQFF	TGCGCCAGCAGCTTGGTTTCACTAGCGGGAGGAAATGAGCAGTTCTTC
TRBV19	.	TRBJ1-1	CASSIDGGAGTEAFF	TGTGCCAGTAGTATAGATGGGGGGGCAGGTACTGAAGCTTTCTTT
TRBV18	TRBD1	TRBJ1-1	CASSPTGAGAFF	TGTGCCAGCTCACCGACAGGGGCGGGGGCTTTCTTT
TRBV19	.	TRBJ1-5	CASSTQEGQPQHF	TGTGCCAGTAGTACACAGGAGGGTCAGCCCCAGCATTTT
TRBV10-2	TRBD1	TRBJ1-5	CASSEGRGLQPQHF	TGCGCCAGCAGTGAAGGCAGGGGGCTTCAGCCCCAGCATTTT
TRBV11-3	TRBD2	TRBJ2-3	CASSLDVAGGTDTQYF	TGTGCCAGCAGCTTAGACGTGGCGGGGGGCACAGATACGCAGTATTTT
TRBV19	.	TRBJ2-2	CASIMTGVGTGELFF	TGTGCCAGTATCATGACAGGAGTGGGCACCGGGGAGCTGTTTTTT
TRBV6-1	TRBD1	TRBJ1-4	CASSETGGAATNEKLFF	TGTGCCAGCAGTGAGACAGGGGGCGCCGCAACTAATGAAAAACTGTTTTTT
TRBV6-6	.	TRBJ2-1	CASRYLQRHNEQFF	TGTGCCAGCAGGTACCTGCAGCGGCACAATGAGCAGTTCTTC
TRBV10-3	.	TRBJ1-2	CATDGARYGYTF	TGTGCCACCGACGGAGCTCGCTATGGCTACACCTTC
TRBV18	TRBD1	TRBJ1-1	CASSPSEGANTEAFF	TGTGCCAGCTCACCTTCGGAGGGGGCGAACACTGAAGCTTTCTTT
TRBV28	TRBD1	TRBJ1-3	CASSLGQGGNTIYF	TGTGCCAGCAGTTTAGGACAGGGTGGAAACACCATATATTTT
TRBV27	.	TRBJ1-3	CASSPQGSGNTIYF	TGTGCCAGCAGTCCTCAGGGGTCCGGAAACACCATATATTTT
TRBV11-3	.	TRBJ2-3	CASSLRVTASTDTQYF	TGTGCCAGCAGCCTAAGGGTGACAGCTAGCACAGATACGCAGTATTTT
TRBV6-5	TRBD2	TRBJ2-2	CASGSGGPAGELFF	TGTGCCAGCGGATCGGGAGGGCCCGCCGGGGAGCTGTTTTTT
TRBV5-6	.	TRBJ2-7	CASSLVDTTNNADEQYF	TGTGCCAGCAGCTTGGTGGACACTACCAACAACGCCGACGAGCAGTACTTC
TRBV29-1	.	TRBJ2-5	CSLRGGGNQETQYF	TGCAGCCTCCGAGGGGGGGGGAACCAAGAGACCCAGTACTTC
TRBV6-5	TRBD1	TRBJ2-2	CASTGTVRNTGELFF	TGTGCCAGCACTGGGACAGTGAGGAACACCGGGGAGCTGTTTTTT
TRBV4-1	TRBD1	TRBJ1-2	CASSPGQGALNYGYTF	TGCGCCAGCAGCCCGGGACAGGGGGCTCTTAACTATGGCTACACCTTC
TRBV7-8	TRBD2	TRBJ2-7	CASSPQASGELHEQYF	TGTGCCAGCAGCCCTCAGGCGAGCGGGGAGCTCCACGAGCAGTACTTC
TRBV27	.	TRBJ1-5	CASSTIGLEGWVGNQPQHF	TGTGCCAGCAGTACCATCGGGCTGGAGGGATGGGTTGGCAATCAGCCCCAGCATTTT
TRBV6-4	.	TRBJ1-4	CASSPRSATNEKLFF	TGTGCCAGCAGTCCTAGATCTGCAACTAATGAAAAACTGTTTTTT
TRBV28	TRBD1	TRBJ1-5	CASSLILFDRGGDSNQPQHF	TGTGCCAGCAGTTTAATCCTTTTCGACAGGGGTGGGGATAGCAATCAGCCCCAGCATTTT
TRBV6-5	TRBD1	TRBJ1-2	CASSYSAGQGASGYTF	TGTGCCAGCAGTTACTCCGCCGGACAGGGGGCGAGCGGCTACACCTTC
TRBV19	.	TRBJ1-2	CASSPILTGRKDANYGYTF	TGTGCCAGTAGTCCCATCTTGACAGGAAGGAAGGACGCTAACTATGGCTACACCTTC
TRBV10-3	TRBD2	TRBJ2-6	CATHPGGRSSSGANVLTF	TGTGCCACCCATCCGGGGGGACGGAGTTCCTCTGGGGCCAACGTCCTGACTTTC
TRBV28	TRBD1	TRBJ2-3	CASTPPGQVLSFSTDTQYF	TGTGCCAGCACCCCTCCGGGACAGGTCCTTTCTTTTAGCACAGATACGCAGTATTTT
TRBV4-3	.	TRBJ1-2	CASRGARRYGYTF	TGCGCCAGTCGGGGGGCTCGTAGATATGGCTACACCTTC
TRBV18	.	TRBJ1-1	CASSRGLGRAPEAFF	TGTGCCAGCTCACGGGGCCTCGGCAGGGCCCCTGAAGCTTTCTTT
TRBV4-1	TRBD1	TRBJ2-7	CASSLGQGVAEQYF	TGCGCCAGCAGCCTGGGACAGGGGGTAGCCGAGCAGTACTTC
TRBV4-1	TRBD2	TRBJ2-1	CAGSQSGGRGNEQFF	TGCGCCGGCAGCCAATCGGGGGGAAGAGGGAATGAGCAGTTCTTC
TRBV30	TRBD1	TRBJ1-2	CALGQKSYGYTF	TGTGCCTTGGGACAGAAAAGTTATGGCTACACCTTC
TRBV25-1	.	TRBJ1-1	CASSELGLTGGDTEAFF	TGTGCCAGCAGTGAATTGGGGCTCACAGGTGGGGACACTGAAGCTTTCTTT
TRBV10-3	TRBD2	TRBJ2-5	CAISEPGLAGNQETQYF	TGTGCCATCAGTGAGCCGGGACTAGCGGGTAACCAAGAGACCCAGTACTTC
TRBV10-1	TRBD1	TRBJ2-2	CASSERVGTGITGELFF	TGCGCCAGCAGTGAGAGGGTCGGGACAGGAATCACCGGGGAGCTGTTTTTT
TRBV28	.	TRBJ2-5	CASSFLGRGETQYF	TGTGCCAGCAGTTTTTTGGGGAGAGGAGAGACCCAGTACTTC
TRBV10-1	TRBD1	TRBJ2-5	CASSDPGQGQETQYF	TGCGCCAGCAGTGATCCCGGACAGGGTCAAGAGACCCAGTACTTC
TRBV11-2	.	TRBJ1-3	CASSADRLNTIYF	TGTGCCAGCAGCGCAGACAGGCTAAACACCATATATTTT
TRBV2	TRBD2	TRBJ2-1	CASSEPTSGSYNEQFF	TGTGCCAGCAGTGAACCGACTAGCGGATCCTACAATGAGCAGTTCTTC
TRBV6-5	.	TRBJ1-1	CASSYSKFSTEAFF	TGTGCCAGCAGTTATTCAAAGTTCAGCACTGAAGCTTTCTTT
TRBV18	.	TRBJ1-5	CASSPMGGGEQPQHF	TGTGCCAGCTCACCCATGGGAGGGGGGGAACAGCCCCAGCATTTT
TRBV4-1	TRBD1	TRBJ1-1	CASSTRQGVETEAFF	TGCGCCAGCAGCACTAGACAGGGTGTCGAAACTGAAGCTTTCTTT
TRBV9	TRBD1	TRBJ2-2	CASSVAFWDRGWMRATGELFF	TGTGCCAGCAGCGTAGCGTTCTGGGACAGGGGGTGGATGCGAGCCACCGGGGAGCTGTTTTTT
TRBV5-1	TRBD1	TRBJ1-4	CASSLGQGGSEKLFF	TGCGCCAGCAGCTTAGGACAGGGAGGTAGTGAAAAACTGTTTTTT
TRBV19	.	TRBJ1-4	CASSGGTATNEKLFF	TGTGCCAGTAGTGGAGGGACGGCAACTAATGAAAAACTGTTTTTT
TRBV5-1	TRBD2	TRBJ2-1	CASSLPGGTSGNNEQFF	TGCGCCAGCAGCTTACCAGGGGGGACTAGCGGTAACAATGAGCAGTTCTTC
TRBV4-2	TRBD2	TRBJ2-3	CASSQDNGGAGADTQYF	TGTGCCAGCAGCCAAGATAACGGGGGGGCCGGTGCAGATACGCAGTATTTT
TRBV5-1	.	TRBJ2-1	CASSLVSNEQFF	TGCGCCAGCAGCTTAGTGAGCAATGAGCAGTTCTTC